This T cell receptor beta chain originates from a study of T cell responses to AZD1222 COVID-19 vaccine. Germline CDR1 and CDR2: KGHSH and LQKENI. The CDR3 spans 15 residues. V gave up 1 base and J gave up 6 bases, with 13 bases separating them. TCRdb's table, derived via immunoSEQ multiplex PCR, lists solely in-frame clones and lacks some. The repertoire holds about 94,000 clones, with 85% as singletons. Second-dose schedules of about 4 or about 12 weeks were combined. The material sequenced was peripheral blood, taken 28 days after the second AZD1222 dose. The TCR sequence derives from an adult who received the AZD1222 COVID-19 vaccine. The chain couples TRBV18 to TRBJ2-1; D is unresolved. Here the CDR3 reads CASSPRTTGVNEQFF. CDR3 nucleotides: TGTGCCAGCTCACCACGGACCACCGGCGTCAATGAGCAGTTCTTC.